The source of this TCR beta chain is a study of blood T cells in healthy people across ages. This clonotype has ten or more counts. CDR3 length: 11 residues. V lost 6 bases and J lost 0, with 3 bases in between. Primed by a sample-barcoded 5' primer and a J-beta primer mix, a second PCR proceeded for roughly 7 to 11 cycles. TCRdb recomputed calls from the 5' RACE reads with MiXCR, one row per CDR3 protein. The sample includes approximately 820,000 distinct CDR3 sequences, approximately 44% seen only once; the top ten take 15% to 25%. Total RNA extraction produced at least 5 micrograms (per sample) for the study.

This chain connects TRBV12-3 or TRBV12-4 to TRBJ2-7; D uncertain. The sample comprised blood. This receptor was identified in a man in his sixties in good health. CDR3 residues: CASSFSYEQYF. The CDR3 nucleotides are TGTGCCAGCAGCTTCTCCTACGAGCAGTACTTC.